The rows below give T cell receptor beta chains drawn from one sample of a study of blood T cell repertoires in COVID-19. TCRdb's table, derived via immunoSEQ multiplex PCR, lists solely in-frame clones and lacks some. The repertoire holds 200,000 to 300,000 clones, approximately 84% seen once, with less than 2% in the top ten. The specimen sequenced was PBMCs or T cells enriched from blood (not recorded which). Receptors originate from a man between 35 and 55 years old who had recovered from COVID-19. Each CDR3 is given with its conserved first and last residue. Fields, in order: J gene, V gene, CDR3 protein.

j_gene: TRBJ2-3; v_gene: TRBV5-1; CDR3aa: CASSFGRRGPDTQYF
j_gene: TRBJ2-3; v_gene: TRBV6-1; CDR3aa: CASSEGLAVDTQYF
j_gene: TRBJ1-3; v_gene: TRBV7-6; CDR3aa: CASSLSTGDLSGNTIYF
j_gene: TRBJ2-5; v_gene: TRBV5-4; CDR3aa: CASSLGSGRIQETQYF
j_gene: TRBJ1-1; v_gene: TRBV28; CDR3aa: CASSSGGTEAFF
j_gene: TRBJ2-1; v_gene: TRBV7-3; CDR3aa: CASSLKPSGGFSYNEQFF
j_gene: TRBJ2-7; v_gene: TRBV9; CDR3aa: CASSVGGVNYEQYF
j_gene: TRBJ2-5; v_gene: TRBV9; CDR3aa: CASSPSARGGETQYF
j_gene: TRBJ2-3; v_gene: TRBV5-4; CDR3aa: CASSPGGGAERDTQYF
j_gene: TRBJ1-2; v_gene: TRBV7-2; CDR3aa: CASSSGQGAWGYTF